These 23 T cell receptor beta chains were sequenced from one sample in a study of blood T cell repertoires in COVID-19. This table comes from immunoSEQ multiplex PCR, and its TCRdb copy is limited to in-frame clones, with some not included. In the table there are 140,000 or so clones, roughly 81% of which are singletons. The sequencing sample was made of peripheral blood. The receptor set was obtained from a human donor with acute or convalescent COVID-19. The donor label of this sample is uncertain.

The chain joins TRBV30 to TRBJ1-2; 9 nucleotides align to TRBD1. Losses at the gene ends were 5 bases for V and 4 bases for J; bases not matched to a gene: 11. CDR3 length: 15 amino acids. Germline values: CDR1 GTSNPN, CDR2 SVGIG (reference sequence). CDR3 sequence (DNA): TGTGCCTGGGCTTTAGGACAGGGGCATATCTATGGCTACACCTTC. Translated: CAWALGQGHIYGYTF.

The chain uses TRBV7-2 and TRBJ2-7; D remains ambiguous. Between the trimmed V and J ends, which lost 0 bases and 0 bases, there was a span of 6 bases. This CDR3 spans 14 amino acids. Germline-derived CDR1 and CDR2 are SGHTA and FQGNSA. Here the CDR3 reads CASSLAQVSYEQYF. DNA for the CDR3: TGTGCCAGCAGCTTAGCGCAGGTCTCCTACGAGCAGTACTTC.

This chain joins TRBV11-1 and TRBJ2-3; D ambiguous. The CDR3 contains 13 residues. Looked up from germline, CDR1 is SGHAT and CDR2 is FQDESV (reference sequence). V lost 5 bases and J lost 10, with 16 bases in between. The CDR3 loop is CASSARPGEAQYF. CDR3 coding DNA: TGTGCCAGCAGCGCCCGTCCTGGAGAGGCGCAGTATTTT.

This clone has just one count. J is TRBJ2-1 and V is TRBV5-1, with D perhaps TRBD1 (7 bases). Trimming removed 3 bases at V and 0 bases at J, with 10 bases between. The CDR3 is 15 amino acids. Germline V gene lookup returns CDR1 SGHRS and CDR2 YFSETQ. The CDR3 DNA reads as TGCGCCAGCAGCTCGCAGGGGGGCTCCTACAATGAGCAGTTCTTC. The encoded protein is CASSSQGGSYNEQFF. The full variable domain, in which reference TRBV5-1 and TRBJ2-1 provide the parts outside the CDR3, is KAGVTQTPRYLIKTRGQQVTLSCSPISGHRSVSWYQQTPGQGLQFLFEYFSETQRNKGNFPGRFSGRQFSNSRSEMNVSTLELGDSALYLCASSSQGGSYNEQFFGPGTRLTVL.

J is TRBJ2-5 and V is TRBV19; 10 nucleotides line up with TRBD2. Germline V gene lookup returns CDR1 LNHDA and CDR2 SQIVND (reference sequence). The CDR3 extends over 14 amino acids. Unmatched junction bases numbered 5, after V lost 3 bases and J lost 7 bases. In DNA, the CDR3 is TGTGCCAGTAGTATTACTAGCGGGATAGGGACCCAGTACTTC. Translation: CASSITSGIGTQYF.

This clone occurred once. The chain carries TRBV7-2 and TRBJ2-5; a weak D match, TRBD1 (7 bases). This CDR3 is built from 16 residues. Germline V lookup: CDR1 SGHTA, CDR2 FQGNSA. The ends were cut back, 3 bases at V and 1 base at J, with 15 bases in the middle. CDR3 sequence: CASSFPAGGTQETQYF. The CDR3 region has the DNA TGTGCCAGCAGCTTCCCAGCAGGGGGGACCCAAGAGACCCAGTACTTC.

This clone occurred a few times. In nucleotides, the CDR3 is TGCGCCAGCAGCCAAGTACTAGCGGGGGGCGGCTGGGATGAGCAGTTCTTC. Protein product: CASSQVLAGGGWDEQFF. The gene calls are TRBV4-3 and TRBJ2-1, with TRBD2 matching over 12 bases. V dropped 1 base and J dropped 8; count of bases not matched to a gene: 9. Germline CDR1 LGHNA, CDR2 YSLEER. This CDR3 spans 17 amino acids.

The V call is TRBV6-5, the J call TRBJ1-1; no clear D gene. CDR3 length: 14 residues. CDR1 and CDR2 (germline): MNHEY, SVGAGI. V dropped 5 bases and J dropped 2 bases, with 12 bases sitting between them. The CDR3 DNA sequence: TGTGCCAGCAGTCGGACTCTGGGCAACACTGAAGCTTTCTTT. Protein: CASSRTLGNTEAFF.

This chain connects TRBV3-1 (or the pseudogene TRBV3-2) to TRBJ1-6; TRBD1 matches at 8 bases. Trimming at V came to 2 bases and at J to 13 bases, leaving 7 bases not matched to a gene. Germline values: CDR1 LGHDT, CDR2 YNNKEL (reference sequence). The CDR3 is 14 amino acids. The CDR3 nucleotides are TGTGCCAGCAGCCAATTAACCGGGACAGGTCCCCTCCACTTT. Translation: CASSQLTGTGPLHF.

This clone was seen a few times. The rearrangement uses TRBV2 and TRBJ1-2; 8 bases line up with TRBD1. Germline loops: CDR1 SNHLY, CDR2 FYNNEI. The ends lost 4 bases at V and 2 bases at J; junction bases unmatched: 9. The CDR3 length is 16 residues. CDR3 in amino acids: CASSGRQGSANYGYTF. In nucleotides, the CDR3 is TGTGCCAGCAGTGGTCGACAGGGGTCGGCGAACTATGGCTACACCTTC.

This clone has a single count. The CDR3 sequence is CSVEPELNTEAFF. CDR3 nucleotide sequence: TGCAGCGTTGAGCCAGAATTGAACACTGAAGCTTTCTTT. This chain uses TRBV29-1 with TRBJ1-1; D is unresolved. Germline V lookup: CDR1 SQVTM, CDR2 ANQGSEA. Trimming left V 3 bases short and J 0 bases short, with 8 bases between. This CDR3 region has 13 residues.

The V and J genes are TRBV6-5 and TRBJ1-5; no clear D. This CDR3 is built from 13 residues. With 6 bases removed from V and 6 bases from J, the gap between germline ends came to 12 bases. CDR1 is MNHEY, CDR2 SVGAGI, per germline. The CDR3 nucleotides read TGTGCCAGCAGCGCCACTAATGTTCAGCCCCAGCATTTT. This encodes CASSATNVQPQHF.

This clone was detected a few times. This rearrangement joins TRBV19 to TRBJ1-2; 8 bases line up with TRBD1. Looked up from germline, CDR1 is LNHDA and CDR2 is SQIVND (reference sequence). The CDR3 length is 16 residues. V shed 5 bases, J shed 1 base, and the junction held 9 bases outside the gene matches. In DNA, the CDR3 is TGTGCCAGTAGTCCGGGACAGGTGAGGGATAACTATGGCTACACCTTC. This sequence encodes CASSPGQVRDNYGYTF.

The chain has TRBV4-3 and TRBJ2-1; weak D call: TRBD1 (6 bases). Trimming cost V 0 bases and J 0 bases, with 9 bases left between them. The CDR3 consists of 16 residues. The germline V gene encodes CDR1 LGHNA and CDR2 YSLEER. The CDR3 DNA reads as TGCGCCAGCAGCCAAGATTGGGACACCTCCTACAATGAGCAGTTCTTC. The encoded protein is CASSQDWDTSYNEQFF.

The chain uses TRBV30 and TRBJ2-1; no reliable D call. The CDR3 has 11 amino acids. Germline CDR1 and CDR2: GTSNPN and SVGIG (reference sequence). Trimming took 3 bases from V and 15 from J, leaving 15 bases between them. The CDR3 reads CAWSGSGFAFF. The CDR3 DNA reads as TGTGCCTGGAGCGGGTCCGGGTTTGCGTTCTTC.

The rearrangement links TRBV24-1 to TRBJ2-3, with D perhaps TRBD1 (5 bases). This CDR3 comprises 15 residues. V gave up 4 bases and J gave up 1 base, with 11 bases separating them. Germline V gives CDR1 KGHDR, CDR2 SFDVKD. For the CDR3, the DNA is TGTGCCACCAGTGAGGGGCAGGGCGGCACAGATACGCAGTATTTT. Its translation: CATSEGQGGTDTQYF.

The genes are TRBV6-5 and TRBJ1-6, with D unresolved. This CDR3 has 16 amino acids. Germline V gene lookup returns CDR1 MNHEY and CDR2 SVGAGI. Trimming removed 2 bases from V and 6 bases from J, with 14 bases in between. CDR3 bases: TGTGCCAGCAGTTACCCTAGGGCCCGGGGTAATTCACCCCTCCACTTT. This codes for CASSYPRARGNSPLHF.

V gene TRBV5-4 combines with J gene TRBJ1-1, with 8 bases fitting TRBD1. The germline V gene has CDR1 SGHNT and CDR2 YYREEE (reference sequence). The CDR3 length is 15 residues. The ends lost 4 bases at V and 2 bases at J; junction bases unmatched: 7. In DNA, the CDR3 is TGTGCCAGCAGCCTAATCAGGGGGCAAAACACTGAAGCTTTCTTT. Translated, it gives CASSLIRGQNTEAFF.

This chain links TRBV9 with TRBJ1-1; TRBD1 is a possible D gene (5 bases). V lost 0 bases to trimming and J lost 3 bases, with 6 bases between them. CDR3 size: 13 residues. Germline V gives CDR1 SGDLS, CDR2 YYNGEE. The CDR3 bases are TGTGCCAGCAGCGTAGGGGGGGACACTGAAGCTTTCTTT. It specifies CASSVGGDTEAFF.

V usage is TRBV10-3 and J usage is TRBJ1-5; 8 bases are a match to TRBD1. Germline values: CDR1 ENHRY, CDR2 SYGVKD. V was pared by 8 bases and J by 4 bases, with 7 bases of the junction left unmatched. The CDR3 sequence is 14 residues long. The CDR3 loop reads CAISGQGLNQPQHF. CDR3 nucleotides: TGTGCCATCTCCGGACAGGGATTAAATCAGCCCCAGCATTTT.

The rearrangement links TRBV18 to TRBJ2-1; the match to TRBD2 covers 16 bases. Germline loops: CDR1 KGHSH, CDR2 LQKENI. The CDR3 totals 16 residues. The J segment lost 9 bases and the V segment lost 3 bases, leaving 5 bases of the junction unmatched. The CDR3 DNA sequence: TGTGCCAGCTCACCTCCGGGACTAGCGGGAGGGACTGAGCAGTTCTTC. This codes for CASSPPGLAGGTEQFF. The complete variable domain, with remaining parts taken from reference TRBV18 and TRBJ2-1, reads NAGVMQNPRHLVRRRGQEARLRCSPMKGHSHVYWYRQLPEEGLKFMVYLQKENIIDESGMPKERFSAEFPKEGPSILRIQQVVRGDSAAYFCASSPPGLAGGTEQFFGPGTRLTVL.

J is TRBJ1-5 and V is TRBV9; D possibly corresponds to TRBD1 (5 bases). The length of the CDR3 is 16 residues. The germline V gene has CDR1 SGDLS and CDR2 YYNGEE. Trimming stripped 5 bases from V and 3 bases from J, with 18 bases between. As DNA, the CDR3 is TGTGCCAGCAGTCCCAGCGGGGGGTTTAACAATCAGCCCCAGCATTTT. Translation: CASSPSGGFNNQPQHF.

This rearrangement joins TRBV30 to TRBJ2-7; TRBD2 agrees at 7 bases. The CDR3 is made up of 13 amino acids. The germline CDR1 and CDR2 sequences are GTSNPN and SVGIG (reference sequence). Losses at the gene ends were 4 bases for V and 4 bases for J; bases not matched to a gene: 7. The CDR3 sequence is CAWNSGEPYEQYF. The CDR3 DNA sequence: TGTGCCTGGAACAGCGGGGAGCCTTACGAGCAGTACTTC.